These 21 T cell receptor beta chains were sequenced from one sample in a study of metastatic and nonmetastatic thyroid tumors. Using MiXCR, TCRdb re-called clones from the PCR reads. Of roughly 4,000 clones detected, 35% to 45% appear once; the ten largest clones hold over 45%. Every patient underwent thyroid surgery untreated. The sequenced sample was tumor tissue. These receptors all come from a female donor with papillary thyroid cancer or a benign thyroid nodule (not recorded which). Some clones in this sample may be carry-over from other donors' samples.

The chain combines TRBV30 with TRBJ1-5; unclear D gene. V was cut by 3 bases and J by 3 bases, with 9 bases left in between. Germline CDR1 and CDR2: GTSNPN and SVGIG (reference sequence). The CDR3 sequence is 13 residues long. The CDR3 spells CAWSTRNNQPQHF. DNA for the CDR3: TGTGCCTGGAGCACCAGAAACAATCAGCCCCAGCATTTT.

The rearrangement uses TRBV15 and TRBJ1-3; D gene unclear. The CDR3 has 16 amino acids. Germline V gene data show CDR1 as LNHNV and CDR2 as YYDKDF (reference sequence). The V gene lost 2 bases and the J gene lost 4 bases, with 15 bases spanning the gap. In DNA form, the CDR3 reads TGTGCCACCAGCAGATCATACCAACTTCAGGGAAACACCATATATTTT. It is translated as CATSRSYQLQGNTIYF. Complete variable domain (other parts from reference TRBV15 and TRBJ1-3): DAMVIQNPRYQVTQFGKPVTLSCSQTLNHNVMYWYQQKSSQAPKLLFHYYDKDFNNEADTPDNFQSRRPNTSFCFLDIRSPGLGDTAMYLCATSRSYQLQGNTIYFGEGSWLTVV.

This CDR3 is CASSSGGLAGAGSYNEQFF. As DNA, the CDR3 is TGTGCCAGCAGCTCAGGGGGACTAGCGGGAGCAGGCTCCTACAATGAGCAGTTCTTC. The chain links TRBV13 to TRBJ2-1, with 14 bases identical to TRBD2. Germline CDR1 reads PRHDT; CDR2 reads FYEKMQ (reference sequence). The CDR3 consists of 19 residues. The V segment lost 4 bases and the J segment 0 bases; nucleotides outside the gene matches: 8.

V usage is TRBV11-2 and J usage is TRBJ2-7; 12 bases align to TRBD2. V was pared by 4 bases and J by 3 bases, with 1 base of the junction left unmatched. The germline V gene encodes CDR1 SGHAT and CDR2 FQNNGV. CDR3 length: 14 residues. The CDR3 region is CASSWGLAGYEQYF. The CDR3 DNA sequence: TGTGCCAGCAGCTGGGGACTAGCGGGCTACGAGCAGTACTTC.

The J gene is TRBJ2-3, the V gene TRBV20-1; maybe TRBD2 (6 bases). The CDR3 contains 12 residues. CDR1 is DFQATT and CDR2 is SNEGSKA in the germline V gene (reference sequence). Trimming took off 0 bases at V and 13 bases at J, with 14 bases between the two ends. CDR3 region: CSARDPPSEEYF. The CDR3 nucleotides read TGCAGTGCTAGAGATCCCCCTAGCGAGGAGTATTTT.

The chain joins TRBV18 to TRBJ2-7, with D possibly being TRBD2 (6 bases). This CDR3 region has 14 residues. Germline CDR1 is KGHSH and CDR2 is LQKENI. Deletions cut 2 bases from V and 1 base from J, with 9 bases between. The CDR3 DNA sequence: TGTGCCAGCTCACCATCACTAGCTTCCTACGAGCAGTACTTC. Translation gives CASSPSLASYEQYF.

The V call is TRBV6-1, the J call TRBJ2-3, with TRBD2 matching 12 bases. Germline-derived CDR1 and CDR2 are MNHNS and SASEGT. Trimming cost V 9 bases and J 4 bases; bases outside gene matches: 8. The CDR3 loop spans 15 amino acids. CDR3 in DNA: TGTGCCAGGCAGACTAGCGGGAGAAATCCAGATACGCAGTATTTT. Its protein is CARQTSGRNPDTQYF.

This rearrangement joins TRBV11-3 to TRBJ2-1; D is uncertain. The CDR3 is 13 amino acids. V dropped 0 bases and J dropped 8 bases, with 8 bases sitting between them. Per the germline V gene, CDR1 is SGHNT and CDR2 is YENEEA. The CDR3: CASSLEVADEQFF. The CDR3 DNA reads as TGTGCCAGCAGCTTAGAGGTGGCGGATGAGCAGTTCTTC. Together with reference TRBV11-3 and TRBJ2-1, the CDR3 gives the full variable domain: EAGVVQSPRYKIIEKKQPVAFWCNPISGHNTLYWYLQNLGQGPELLIRYENEEAVDDSQLPKDRFSAERLKGVDSTLKIQPAELGDSAVYLCASSLEVADEQFFGPGTRLTVL.

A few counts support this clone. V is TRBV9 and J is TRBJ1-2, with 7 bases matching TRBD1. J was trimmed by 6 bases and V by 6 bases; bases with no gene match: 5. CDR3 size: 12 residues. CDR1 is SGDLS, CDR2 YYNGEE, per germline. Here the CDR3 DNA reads TGTGCCAGCACCACAGGGGTGGATGGCTACACCTTC. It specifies CASTTGVDGYTF.

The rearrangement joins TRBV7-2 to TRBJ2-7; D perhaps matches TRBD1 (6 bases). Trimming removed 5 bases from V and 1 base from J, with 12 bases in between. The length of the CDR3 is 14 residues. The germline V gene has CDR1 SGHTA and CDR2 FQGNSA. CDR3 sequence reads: CASSPRQVSYEQYF. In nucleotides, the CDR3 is TGTGCCAGCAGCCCCCGACAGGTTTCCTACGAGCAGTACTTC.

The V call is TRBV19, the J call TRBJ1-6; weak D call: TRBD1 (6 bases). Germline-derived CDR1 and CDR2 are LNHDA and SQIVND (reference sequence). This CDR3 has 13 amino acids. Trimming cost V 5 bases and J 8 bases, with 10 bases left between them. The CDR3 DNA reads TGTGCCAGTAGTCCGAGGGGGGATTCACCCCTCCACTTT. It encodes CASSPRGDSPLHF.

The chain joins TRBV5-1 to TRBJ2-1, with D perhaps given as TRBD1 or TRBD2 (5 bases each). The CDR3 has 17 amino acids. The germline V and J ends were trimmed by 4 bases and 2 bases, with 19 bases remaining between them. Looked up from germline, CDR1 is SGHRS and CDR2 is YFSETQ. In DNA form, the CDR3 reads TGCGCCAGCAGCGTTTTAGTTTTTGGGGGAACCTACAATGAGCAGTTCTTC. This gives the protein CASSVLVFGGTYNEQFF.

CDR3 amino acids: CASRGLLAGEQYF. The CDR3 DNA follows: TGTGCCAGCAGGGGTTTGTTAGCCGGCGAGCAGTACTTC. The chain links TRBV6-1 to TRBJ2-7, with D hard to call. Trimming cost V 6 bases and J 6 bases, with 15 bases left between them. The CDR3 sequence is 13 residues long. Germline V lookup: CDR1 MNHNS, CDR2 SASEGT.

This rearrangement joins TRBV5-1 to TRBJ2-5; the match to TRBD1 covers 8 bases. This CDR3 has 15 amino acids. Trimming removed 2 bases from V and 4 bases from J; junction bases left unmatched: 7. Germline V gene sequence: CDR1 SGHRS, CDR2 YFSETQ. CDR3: CASSFGQGFSETQYF. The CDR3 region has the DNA TGCGCCAGCAGCTTCGGACAGGGTTTTTCAGAGACCCAGTACTTC.

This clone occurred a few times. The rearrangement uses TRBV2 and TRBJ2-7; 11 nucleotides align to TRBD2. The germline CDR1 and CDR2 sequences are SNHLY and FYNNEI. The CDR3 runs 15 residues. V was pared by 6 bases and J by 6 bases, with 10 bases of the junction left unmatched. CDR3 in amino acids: CASRPTSGSVSEQYF. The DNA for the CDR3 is TGTGCCAGCAGGCCAACTAGCGGGAGTGTGAGCGAGCAGTACTTC.

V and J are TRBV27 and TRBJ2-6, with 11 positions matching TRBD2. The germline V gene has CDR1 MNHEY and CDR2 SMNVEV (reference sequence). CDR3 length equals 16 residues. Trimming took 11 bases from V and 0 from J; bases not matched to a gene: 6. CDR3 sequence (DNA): TGTGCCTGTGGACTAGCGGGTTTCTCTGGGGCCAACGTCCTGACTTTC. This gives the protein CACGLAGFSGANVLTF.

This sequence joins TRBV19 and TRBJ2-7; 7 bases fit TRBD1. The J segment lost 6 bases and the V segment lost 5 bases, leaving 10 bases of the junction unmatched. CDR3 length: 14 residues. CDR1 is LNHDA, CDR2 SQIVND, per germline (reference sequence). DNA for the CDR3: TGTGCCAGTAGTTCACCCTGGGACAGTACCGAGCAGTACTTC. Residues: CASSSPWDSTEQYF.

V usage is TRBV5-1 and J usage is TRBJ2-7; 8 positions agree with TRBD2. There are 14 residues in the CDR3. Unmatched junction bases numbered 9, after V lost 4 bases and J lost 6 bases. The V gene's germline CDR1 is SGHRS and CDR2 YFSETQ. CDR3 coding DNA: TGCGCCAGCAGCCCCAGCGGGAGCTCTTCCGAGCAGTACGTC. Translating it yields CASSPSGSSSEQYV.

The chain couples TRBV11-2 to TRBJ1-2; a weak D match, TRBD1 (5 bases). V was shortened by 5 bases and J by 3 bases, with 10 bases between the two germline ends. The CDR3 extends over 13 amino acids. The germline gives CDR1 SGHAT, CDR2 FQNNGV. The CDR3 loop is CASSQDRDYGYTF. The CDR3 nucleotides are TGTGCCAGCAGCCAAGACAGAGACTATGGCTACACCTTC.

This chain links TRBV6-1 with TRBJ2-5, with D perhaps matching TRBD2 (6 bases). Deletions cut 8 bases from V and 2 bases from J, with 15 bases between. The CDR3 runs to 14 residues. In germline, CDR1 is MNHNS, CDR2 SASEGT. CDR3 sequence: CASSRLARQETQYF. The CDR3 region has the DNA TGTGCCAGCTCTCGGCTAGCGAGACAAGAGACCCAGTACTTC.

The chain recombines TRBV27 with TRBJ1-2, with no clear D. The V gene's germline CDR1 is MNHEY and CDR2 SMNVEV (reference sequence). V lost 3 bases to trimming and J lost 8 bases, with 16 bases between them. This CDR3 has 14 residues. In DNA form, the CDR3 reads TGTGCCAGCAGTTTGATTTCCGCCTCCTTGGGCTACACCTTC. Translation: CASSLISASLGYTF.